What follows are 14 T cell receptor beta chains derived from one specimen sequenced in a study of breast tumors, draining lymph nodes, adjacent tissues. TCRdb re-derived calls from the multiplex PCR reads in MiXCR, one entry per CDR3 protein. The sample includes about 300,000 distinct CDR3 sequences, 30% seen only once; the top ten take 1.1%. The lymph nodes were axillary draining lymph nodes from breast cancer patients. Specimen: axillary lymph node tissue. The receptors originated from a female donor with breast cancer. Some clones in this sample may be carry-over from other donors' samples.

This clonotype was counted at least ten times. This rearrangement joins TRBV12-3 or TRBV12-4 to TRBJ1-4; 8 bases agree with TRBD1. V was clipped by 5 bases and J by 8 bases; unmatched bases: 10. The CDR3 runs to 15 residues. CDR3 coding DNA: TGTGCCAGCAGTGGACAGGGAGGTTTGGGGGAAAAACTGTTTTTT. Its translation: CASSGQGGLGEKLFF.

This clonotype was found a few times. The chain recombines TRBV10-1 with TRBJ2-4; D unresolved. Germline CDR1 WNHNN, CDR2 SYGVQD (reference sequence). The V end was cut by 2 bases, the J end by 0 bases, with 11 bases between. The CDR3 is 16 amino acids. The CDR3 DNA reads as TGCGCCAGCAGTGAGGTACAGACCCTAGCCAAAAACATTCAGTACTTC. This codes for CASSEVQTLAKNIQYF.

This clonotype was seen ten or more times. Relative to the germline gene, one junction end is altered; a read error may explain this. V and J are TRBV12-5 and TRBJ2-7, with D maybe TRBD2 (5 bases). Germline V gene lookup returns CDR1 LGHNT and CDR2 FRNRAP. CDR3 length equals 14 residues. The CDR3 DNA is TGTGCTAGTGCTTTGTCGGGGAACTCCTACGAGCAGTACTTC. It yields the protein CASALSGNSYEQYF.

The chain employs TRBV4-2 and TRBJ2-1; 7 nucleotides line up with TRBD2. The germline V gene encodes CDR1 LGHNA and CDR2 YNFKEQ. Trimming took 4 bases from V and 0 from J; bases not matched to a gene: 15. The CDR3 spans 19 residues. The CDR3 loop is CASSLEAITSVNSYNEQFF. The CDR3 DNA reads TGTGCCAGCAGCCTAGAGGCCATTACTAGCGTTAACTCCTACAATGAGCAGTTCTTC.

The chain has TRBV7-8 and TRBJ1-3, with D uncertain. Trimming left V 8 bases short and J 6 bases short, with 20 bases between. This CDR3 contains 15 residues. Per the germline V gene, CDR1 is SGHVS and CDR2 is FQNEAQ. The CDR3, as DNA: TGTGCCAGCTCACCCATATCACCTGAGAAAAACACCATATATTTT. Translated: CASSPISPEKNTIYF.

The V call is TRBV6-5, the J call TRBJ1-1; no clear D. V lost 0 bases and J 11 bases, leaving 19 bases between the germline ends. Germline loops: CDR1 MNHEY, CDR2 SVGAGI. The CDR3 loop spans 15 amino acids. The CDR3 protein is CASSYSREGGGRAFF. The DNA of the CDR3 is TGTGCCAGCAGTTACTCGAGGGAAGGCGGCGGTCGGGCTTTCTTT.

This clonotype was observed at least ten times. The CDR3 DNA is TGCAGTGCTAGGGAGACAGGGAATAGCAATCAGCCCCAGCATTTT. Translated: CSARETGNSNQPQHF. V gene TRBV20-1 combines with J gene TRBJ1-5; 7 bases agree with TRBD1. CDR1 is DFQATT, CDR2 SNEGSKA, per germline (reference sequence). V shed 3 bases and J 0 bases; nucleotides not matched to a gene: 5. The CDR3 has 15 residues.

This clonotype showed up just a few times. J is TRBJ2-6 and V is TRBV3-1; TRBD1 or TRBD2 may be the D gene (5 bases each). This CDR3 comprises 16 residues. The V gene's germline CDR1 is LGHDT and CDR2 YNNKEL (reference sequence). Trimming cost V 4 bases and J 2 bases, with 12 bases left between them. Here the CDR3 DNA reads TGTGCCAGCAGCCCCCTTCAGGGACCTGGGGCCAACGTCCTGACTTTC. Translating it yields CASSPLQGPGANVLTF.

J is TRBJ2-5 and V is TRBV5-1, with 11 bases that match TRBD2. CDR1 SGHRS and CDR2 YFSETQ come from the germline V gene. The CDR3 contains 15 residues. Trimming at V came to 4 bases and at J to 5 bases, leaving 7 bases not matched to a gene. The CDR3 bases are TGCGCCAGCAGCAATAGCGGGAGGGCCGGGGAGACCCAGTACTTC. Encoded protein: CASSNSGRAGETQYF.

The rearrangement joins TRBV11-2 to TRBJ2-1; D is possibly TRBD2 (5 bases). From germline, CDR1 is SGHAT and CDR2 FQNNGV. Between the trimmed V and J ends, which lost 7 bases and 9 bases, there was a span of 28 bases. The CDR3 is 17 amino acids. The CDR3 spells CASINGVSAFESGEQFF. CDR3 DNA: TGTGCCAGCATCAACGGCGTTAGCGCGTTCGAATCCGGTGAGCAGTTCTTC.

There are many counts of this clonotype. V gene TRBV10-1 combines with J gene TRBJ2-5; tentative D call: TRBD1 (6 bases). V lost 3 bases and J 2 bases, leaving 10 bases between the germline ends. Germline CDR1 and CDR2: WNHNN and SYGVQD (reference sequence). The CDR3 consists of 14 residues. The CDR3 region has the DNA TGCGCCAGCAGTGAAGGGGGAAAACAAGAGACCCAGTACTTC. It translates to CASSEGGKQETQYF.

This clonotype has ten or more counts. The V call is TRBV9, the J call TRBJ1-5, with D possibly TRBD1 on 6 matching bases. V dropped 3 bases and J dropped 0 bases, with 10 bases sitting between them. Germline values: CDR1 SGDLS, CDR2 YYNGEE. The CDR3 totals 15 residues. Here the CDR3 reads CASSATGYSNQPQHF. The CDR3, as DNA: TGTGCCAGCAGCGCGACAGGTTATAGCAATCAGCCCCAGCATTTT.

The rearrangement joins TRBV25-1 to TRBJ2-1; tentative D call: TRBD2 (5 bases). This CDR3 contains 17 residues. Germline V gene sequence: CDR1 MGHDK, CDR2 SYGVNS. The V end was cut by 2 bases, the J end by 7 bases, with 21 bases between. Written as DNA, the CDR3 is TGTGCCAGCAGTGAAGCGCTTCTTCGAATAGCGTCGAATGAGCAGTTCTTC. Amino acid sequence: CASSEALLRIASNEQFF.

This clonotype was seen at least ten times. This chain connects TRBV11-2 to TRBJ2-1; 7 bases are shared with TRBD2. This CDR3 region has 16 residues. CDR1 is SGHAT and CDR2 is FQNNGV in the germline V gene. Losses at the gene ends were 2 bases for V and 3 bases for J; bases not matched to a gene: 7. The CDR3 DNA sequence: TGTGCCAGCAGCTTATTGGCTAGCGGATACTACAATGAGCAGTTCTTC. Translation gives CASSLLASGYYNEQFF.